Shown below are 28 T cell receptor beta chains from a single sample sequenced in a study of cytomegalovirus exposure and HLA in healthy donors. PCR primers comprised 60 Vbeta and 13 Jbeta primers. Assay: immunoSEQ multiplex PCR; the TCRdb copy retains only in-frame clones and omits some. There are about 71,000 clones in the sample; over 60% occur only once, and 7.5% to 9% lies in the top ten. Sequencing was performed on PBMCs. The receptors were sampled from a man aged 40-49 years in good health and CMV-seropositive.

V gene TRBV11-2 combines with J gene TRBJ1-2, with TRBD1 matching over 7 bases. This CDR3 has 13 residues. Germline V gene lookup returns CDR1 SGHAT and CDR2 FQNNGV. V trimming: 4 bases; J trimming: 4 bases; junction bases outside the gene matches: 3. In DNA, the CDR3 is TGTGCCAGCAGCTCGGACAGGACCTATGGCTACACCTTC. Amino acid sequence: CASSSDRTYGYTF.

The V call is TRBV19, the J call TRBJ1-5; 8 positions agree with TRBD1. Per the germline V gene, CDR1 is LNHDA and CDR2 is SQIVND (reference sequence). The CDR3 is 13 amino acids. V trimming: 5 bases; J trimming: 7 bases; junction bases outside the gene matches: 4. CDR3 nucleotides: TGTGCCAGTAGTTCGGACAGGGAGCAGCCCCAGCATTTT. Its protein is CASSSDREQPQHF.

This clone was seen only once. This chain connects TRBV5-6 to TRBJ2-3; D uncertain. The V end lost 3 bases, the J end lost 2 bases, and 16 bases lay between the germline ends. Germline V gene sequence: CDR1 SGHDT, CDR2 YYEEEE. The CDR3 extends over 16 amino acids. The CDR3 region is CASSYFPVGTTDTQYF. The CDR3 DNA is TGTGCCAGCAGCTACTTCCCAGTGGGCACCACAGATACGCAGTATTTT.

The CDR3 protein is CASSSQQGLNTEAFF. CDR3 in DNA: TGTGCCAGCAGCTCTCAACAGGGTCTGAACACTGAAGCTTTCTTT. V gene TRBV7-9 combines with J gene TRBJ1-1; tentative D call: TRBD1 (6 bases). Germline V lookup: CDR1 SEHNR, CDR2 FQNEAQ (reference sequence). This CDR3 is 15 amino acids long. The V end was cut by 4 bases, the J end by 0 bases, with 12 bases between.

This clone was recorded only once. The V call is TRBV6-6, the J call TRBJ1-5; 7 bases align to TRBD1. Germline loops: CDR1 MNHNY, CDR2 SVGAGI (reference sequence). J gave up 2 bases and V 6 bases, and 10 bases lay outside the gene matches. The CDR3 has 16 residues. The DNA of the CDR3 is TGTGCCAGCAGCAACCAGGGGGTGGGGGGCAATCAGCCCCAGCATTTT. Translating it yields CASSNQGVGGNQPQHF.

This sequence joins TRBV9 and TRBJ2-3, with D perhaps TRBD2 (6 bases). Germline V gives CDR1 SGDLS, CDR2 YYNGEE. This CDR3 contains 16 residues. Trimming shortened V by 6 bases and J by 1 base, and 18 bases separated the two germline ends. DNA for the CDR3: TGTGCCAGCACGAAGGGACTCCAATCGGGCACAGATACGCAGTATTTT. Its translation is CASTKGLQSGTDTQYF.

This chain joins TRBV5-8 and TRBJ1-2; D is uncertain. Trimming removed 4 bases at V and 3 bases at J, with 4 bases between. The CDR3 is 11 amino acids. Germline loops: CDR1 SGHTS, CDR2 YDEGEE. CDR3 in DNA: TGTGCCAGCAGCCCATACTATGGCTACACCTTC. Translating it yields CASSPYYGYTF.

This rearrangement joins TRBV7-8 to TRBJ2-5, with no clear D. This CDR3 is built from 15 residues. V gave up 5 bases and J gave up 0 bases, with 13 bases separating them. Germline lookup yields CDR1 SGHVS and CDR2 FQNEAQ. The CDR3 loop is CASSPPDKYQETQYF. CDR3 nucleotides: TGTGCCAGCAGCCCCCCCGACAAGTACCAAGAGACCCAGTACTTC.

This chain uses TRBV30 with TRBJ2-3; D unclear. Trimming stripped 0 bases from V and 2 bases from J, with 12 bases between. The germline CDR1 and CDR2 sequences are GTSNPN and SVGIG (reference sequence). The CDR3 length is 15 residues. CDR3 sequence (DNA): TGTGCCTGGAGTGTACGGCAGGTGTCCACAGATACGCAGTATTTT. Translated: CAWSVRQVSTDTQYF.

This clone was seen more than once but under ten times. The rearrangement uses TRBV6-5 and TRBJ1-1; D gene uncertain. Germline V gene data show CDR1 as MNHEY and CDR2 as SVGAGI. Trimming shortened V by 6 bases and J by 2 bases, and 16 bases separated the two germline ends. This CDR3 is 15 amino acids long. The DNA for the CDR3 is TGTGCCAGCAGAAAGGAACTTCAGGTCAACACTGAAGCTTTCTTT. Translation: CASRKELQVNTEAFF.

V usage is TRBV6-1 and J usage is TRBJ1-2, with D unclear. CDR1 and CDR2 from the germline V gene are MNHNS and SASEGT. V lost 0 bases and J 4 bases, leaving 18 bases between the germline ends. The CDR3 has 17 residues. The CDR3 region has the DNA TGTGCCAGCAGTGAAGCAGGAGACGGAGCTTATTTCTATGGCTACACCTTC. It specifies CASSEAGDGAYFYGYTF.

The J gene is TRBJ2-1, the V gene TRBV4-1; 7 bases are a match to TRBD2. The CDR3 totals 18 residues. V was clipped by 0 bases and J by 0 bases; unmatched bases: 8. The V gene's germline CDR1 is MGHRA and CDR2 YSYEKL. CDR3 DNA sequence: TGCGCCAGCAGCCAAGAGGGGGGGACGGCCAGCTCCTACAATGAGCAGTTCTTC. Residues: CASSQEGGTASSYNEQFF.

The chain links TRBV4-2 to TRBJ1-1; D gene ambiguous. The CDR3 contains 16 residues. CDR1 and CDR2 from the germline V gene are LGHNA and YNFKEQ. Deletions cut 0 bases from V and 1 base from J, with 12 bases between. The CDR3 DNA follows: TGTGCCAGCAGCCAAGAGTTGGAGGTGTGGAACACTGAAGCTTTCTTT. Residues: CASSQELEVWNTEAFF.

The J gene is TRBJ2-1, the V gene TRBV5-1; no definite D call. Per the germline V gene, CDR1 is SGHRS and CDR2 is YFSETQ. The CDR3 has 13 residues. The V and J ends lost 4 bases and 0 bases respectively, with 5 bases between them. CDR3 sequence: CASSPSSYNEQFF. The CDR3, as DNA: TGCGCCAGCAGCCCCAGCTCCTACAATGAGCAGTTCTTC.

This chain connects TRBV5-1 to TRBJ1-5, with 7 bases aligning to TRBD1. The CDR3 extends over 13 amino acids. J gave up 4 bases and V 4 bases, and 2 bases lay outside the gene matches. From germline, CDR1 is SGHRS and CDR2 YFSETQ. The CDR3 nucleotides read TGCGCCAGCAGCCAGGGACAGAATCAGCCCCAGCATTTT. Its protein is CASSQGQNQPQHF.

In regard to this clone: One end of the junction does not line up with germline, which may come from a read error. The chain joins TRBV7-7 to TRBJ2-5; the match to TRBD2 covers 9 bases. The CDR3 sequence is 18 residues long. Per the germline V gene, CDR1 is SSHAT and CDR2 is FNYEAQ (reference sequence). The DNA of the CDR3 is TGTGCTAGCAGCTTAGGGAAGGCAGGCGGGAGGGCCTGGGAGACCCAGTACTTC. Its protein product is CASSLGKAGGRAWETQYF.

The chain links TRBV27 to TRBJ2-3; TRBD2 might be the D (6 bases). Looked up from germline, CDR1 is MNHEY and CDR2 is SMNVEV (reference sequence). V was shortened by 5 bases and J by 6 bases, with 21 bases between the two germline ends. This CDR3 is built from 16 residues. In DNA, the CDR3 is TGTGCCAGCAGTCCCTACCTAGCGCGGACCGGTGATACGCAGTATTTT. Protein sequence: CASSPYLARTGDTQYF.

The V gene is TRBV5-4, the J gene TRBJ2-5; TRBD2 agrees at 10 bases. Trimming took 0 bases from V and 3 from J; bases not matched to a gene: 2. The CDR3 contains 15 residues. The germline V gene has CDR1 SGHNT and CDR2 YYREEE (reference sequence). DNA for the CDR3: TGTGCCAGCAGCTTGGATACTAGCGGGAAAGAGACCCAGTACTTC. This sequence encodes CASSLDTSGKETQYF.

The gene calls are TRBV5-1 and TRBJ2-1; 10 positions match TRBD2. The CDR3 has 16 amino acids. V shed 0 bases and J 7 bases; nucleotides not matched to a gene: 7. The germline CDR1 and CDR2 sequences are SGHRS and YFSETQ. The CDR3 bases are TGCGCCAGCAGCTTGGGCCTAGCGGGAGTTTCGAATGAGCAGTTCTTC. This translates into CASSLGLAGVSNEQFF.

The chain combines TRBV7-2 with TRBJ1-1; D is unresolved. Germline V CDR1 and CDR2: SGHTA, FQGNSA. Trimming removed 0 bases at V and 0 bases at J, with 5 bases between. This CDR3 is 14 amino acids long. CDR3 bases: TGTGCCAGCAGCTTAGCGGGCTTGAACACTGAAGCTTTCTTT. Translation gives CASSLAGLNTEAFF. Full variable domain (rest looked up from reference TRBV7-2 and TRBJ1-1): GAGVSQSPSNKVTEKGKDVELRCDPISGHTALYWYRQSLGQGLEFLIYFQGNSAPDKSGLPSDRFSAERTGGSVSTLTIQRTQQEDSAVYLCASSLAGLNTEAFFGQGTRLTVV.

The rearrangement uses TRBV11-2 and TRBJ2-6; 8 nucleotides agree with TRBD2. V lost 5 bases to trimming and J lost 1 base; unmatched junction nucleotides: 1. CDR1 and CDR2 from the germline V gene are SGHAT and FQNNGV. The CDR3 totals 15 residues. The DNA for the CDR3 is TGTGCCAGCAGCCCGGGGGGGTCTGGGGCCAACGTCCTGACTTTC. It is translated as CASSPGGSGANVLTF.

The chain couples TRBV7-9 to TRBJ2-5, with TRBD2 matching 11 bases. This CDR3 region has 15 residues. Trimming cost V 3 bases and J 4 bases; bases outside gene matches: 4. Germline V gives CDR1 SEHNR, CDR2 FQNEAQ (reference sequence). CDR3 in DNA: TGTGCCAGCAGCTTTAGCGGGGGGGCCGTAGAGACCCAGTACTTC. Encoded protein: CASSFSGGAVETQYF.

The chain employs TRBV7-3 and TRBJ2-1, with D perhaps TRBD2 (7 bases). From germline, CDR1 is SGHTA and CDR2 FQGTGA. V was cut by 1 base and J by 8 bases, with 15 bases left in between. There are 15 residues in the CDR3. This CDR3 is CASSLKVGGQDEQFF. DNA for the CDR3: TGTGCCAGCAGCTTAAAGGTCGGGGGGCAGGATGAGCAGTTCTTC.

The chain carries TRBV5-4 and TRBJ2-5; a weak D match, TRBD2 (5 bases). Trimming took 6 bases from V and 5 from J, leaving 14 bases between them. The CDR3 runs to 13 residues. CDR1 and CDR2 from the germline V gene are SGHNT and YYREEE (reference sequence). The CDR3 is CASTRGLAETQYF. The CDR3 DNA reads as TGTGCCAGCACCCGAGGGTTAGCGGAGACCCAGTACTTC.

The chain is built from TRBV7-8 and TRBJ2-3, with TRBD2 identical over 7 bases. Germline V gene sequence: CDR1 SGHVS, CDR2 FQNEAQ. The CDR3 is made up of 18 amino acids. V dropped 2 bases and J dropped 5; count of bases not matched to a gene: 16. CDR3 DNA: TGTGCCAGCAGCTTACGGGGTGGGTCGGCGGGAGTGGGAGATACGCAGTATTTT. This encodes CASSLRGGSAGVGDTQYF. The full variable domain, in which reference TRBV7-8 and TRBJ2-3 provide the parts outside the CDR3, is GAGVSQSPRYKVAKRGQDVALRCDPISGHVSLFWYQQALGQGPEFLTYFQNEAQLDKSGLPSDRFFAERPEGSVSTLKIQRTQQEDSAVYLCASSLRGGSAGVGDTQYFGPGTRLTVL.

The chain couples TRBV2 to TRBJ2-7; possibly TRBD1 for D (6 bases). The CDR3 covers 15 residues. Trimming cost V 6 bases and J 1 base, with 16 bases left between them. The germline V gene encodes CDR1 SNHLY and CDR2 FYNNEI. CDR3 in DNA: TGTGCCAGCAGAGGAACCGGGACAACATCCTACGAGCAGTACTTC. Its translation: CASRGTGTTSYEQYF.

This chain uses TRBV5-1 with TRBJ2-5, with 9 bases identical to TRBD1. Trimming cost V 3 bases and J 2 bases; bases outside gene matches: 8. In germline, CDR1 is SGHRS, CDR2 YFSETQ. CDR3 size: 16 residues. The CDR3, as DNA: TGCGCCAGCAGCTCGAATGGACAGGGGAGTCAAGAGACCCAGTACTTC. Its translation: CASSSNGQGSQETQYF.

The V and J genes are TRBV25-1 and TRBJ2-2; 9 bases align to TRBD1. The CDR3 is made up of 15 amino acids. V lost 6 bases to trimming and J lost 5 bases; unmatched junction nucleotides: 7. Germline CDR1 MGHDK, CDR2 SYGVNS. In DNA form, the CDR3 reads TGTGCCAGCAGGGCAAGACAGGGGGGGACCGGGGAGCTGTTTTTT. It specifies CASRARQGGTGELFF.